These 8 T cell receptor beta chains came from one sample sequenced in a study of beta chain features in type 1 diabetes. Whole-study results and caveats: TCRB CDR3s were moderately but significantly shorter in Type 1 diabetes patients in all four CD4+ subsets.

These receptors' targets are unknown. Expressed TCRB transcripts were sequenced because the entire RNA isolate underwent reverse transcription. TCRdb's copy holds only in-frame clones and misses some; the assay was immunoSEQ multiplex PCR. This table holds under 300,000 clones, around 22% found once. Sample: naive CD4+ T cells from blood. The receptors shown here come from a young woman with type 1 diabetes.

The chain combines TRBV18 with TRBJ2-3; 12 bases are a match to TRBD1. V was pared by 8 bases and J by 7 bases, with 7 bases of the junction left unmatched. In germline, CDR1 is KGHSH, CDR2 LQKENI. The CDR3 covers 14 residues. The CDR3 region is CASLTGTGGNTQYF. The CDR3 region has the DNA TGTGCCAGCCTTACCGGGACAGGGGGCAATACGCAGTATTTT. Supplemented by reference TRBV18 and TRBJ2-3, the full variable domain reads NAGVMQNPRHLVRRRGQEARLRCSPMKGHSHVYWYRQLPEEGLKFMVYLQKENIIDESGMPKERFSAEFPKEGPSILRIQQVVRGDSAAYFCASLTGTGGNTQYFGPGTRLTVL.

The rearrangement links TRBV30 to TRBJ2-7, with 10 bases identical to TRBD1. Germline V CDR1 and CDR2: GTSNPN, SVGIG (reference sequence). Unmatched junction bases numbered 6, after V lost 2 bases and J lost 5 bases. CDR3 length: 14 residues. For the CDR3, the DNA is TGTGCCTGGAGTTCCGGGACAGGGGATAACGAGCAGTACTTC. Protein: CAWSSGTGDNEQYF.

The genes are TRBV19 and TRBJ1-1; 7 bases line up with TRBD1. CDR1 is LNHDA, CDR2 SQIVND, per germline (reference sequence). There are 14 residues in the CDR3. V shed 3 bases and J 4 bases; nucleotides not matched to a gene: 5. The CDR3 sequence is CASSMDRWGTEAFF. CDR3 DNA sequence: TGTGCCAGTAGTATGGACAGGTGGGGCACTGAAGCTTTCTTT.

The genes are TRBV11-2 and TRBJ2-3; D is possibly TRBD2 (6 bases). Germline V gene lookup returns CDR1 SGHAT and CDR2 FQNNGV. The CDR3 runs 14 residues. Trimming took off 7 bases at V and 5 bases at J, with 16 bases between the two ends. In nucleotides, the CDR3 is TGTGCCAGCAACCCTGGCGGGGCCTTAGATACGCAGTATTTT. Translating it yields CASNPGGALDTQYF.

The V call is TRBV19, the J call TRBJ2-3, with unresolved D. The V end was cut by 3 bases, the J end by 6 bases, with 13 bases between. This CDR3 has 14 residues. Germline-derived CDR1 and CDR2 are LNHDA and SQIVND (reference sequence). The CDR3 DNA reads TGTGCCAGTAGTATTCTACCCCGCGGCGATACGCAGTATTTT. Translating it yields CASSILPRGDTQYF.

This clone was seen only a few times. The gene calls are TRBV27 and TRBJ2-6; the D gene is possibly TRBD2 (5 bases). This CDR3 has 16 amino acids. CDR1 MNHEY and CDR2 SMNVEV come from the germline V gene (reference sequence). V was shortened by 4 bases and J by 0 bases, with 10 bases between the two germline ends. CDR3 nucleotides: TGTGCCAGCAGTTGGACGGGAACCTCTGGGGCCAACGTCCTGACTTTC. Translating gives CASSWTGTSGANVLTF.

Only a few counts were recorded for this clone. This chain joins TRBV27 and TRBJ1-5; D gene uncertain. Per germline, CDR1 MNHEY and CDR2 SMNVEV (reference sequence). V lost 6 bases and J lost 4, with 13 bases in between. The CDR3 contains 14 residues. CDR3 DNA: TGTGCCAGCAGCCCGGGGAGGGTAAATCAGCCCCAGCATTTT. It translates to CASSPGRVNQPQHF.

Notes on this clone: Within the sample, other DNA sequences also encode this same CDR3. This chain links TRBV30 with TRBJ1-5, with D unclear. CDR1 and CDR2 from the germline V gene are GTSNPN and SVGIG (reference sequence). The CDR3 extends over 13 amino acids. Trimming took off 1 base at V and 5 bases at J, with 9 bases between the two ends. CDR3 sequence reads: CAWSGGGDQPQHF. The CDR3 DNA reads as TGTGCCTGGAGTGGCGGTGGTGATCAGCCCCAGCATTTT.